The rows below give T cell receptor beta chains drawn from one sample of a study of CD8+CD57+ T cells in acquired aplastic anemia. TCRdb analysed the reads with MiXCR anew, one entry per CDR3 protein. The data hold around 64,000 distinct CDR3 sequences, with less than 65% observed a single time. The sample taken for sequencing was sorted CD4+, CD8+, or CD8+CD57+ T cells (not recorded which) from PBMCs. The receptors come from a human donor in good health, serving as a control. Each CDR3 is given with its conserved first and last residue. Fields, in order: J gene, V gene, clone size, D gene, CDR3 length, CDR3 protein, CDR3 DNA. The D gene is left open where the match is weak. Clone size is not always given. Where it is, it says once, few, many or a class for expanded clones.

j_call: TRBJ1-5; v_call: TRBV5-8; clone_size: many; d_call: TRBD1; cdr3_length: 15; cdr3_aa: CASSLTGVGNQPQHF; cdr3_nt: TGTGCCAGCAGCTTGACAGGGGTTGGCAATCAGCCCCAGCATTTT
j_call: TRBJ2-5; v_call: TRBV4-1; clone_size: many; d_call: TRBD2; cdr3_length: 17; cdr3_aa: CASSQRTSGRQLETQYF; cdr3_nt: TGCGCCAGCAGCCAACGTACTAGCGGGAGGCAGCTTGAGACCCAGTACTTC
j_call: TRBJ1-2; v_call: TRBV2; clone_size: .; d_call: .; cdr3_length: 13; cdr3_aa: CASSPGQIYGYTF; cdr3_nt: TGTGCCAGCAGTCCTGGACAGATCTATGGCTACACCTTC
j_call: TRBJ1-5; v_call: TRBV10-3; clone_size: medium-sized; d_call: .; cdr3_length: 16; cdr3_aa: CAISETSPGNNQPQHF; cdr3_nt: TGTGCCATCAGTGAGACGTCTCCGGGGAATAATCAGCCCCAGCATTTT
j_call: TRBJ2-7; v_call: TRBV7-2; clone_size: .; d_call: .; cdr3_length: 14; cdr3_aa: CASSLGVGAYEQYF; cdr3_nt: TGTGCCAGCAGCTTAGGGGTGGGAGCTTACGAGCAGTACTTC
j_call: TRBJ1-6; v_call: TRBV29-1; clone_size: .; d_call: TRBD1; cdr3_length: 14; cdr3_aa: CSVARTGFNSPLHF; cdr3_nt: TGCAGCGTCGCTAGGACAGGGTTTAATTCACCCCTCCACTTT
j_call: TRBJ1-1; v_call: TRBV19; clone_size: .; d_call: .; cdr3_length: 13; cdr3_aa: CASSHKLNTEAFF; cdr3_nt: TGTGCCAGTAGTCACAAACTAAACACTGAAGCTTTCTTT
j_call: TRBJ1-3; v_call: TRBV6-5; clone_size: many; d_call: .; cdr3_length: 15; cdr3_aa: CASSYGGRRGNTIYF; cdr3_nt: TGTGCCAGCAGTTACGGGGGCAGGCGAGGAAACACCATATATTTT
j_call: TRBJ1-4; v_call: TRBV7-8; clone_size: .; d_call: TRBD1; cdr3_length: 13; cdr3_aa: CASTTRTGEKLFF; cdr3_nt: TGTGCCAGCACCACCCGGACAGGGGAAAAACTGTTTTTT
j_call: TRBJ1-2; v_call: TRBV5-1; clone_size: few; d_call: .; cdr3_length: 13; cdr3_aa: CASSPLPAYGYTF; cdr3_nt: TGCGCCAGCAGCCCCCTGCCAGCCTATGGCTACACCTTC
j_call: TRBJ2-2; v_call: TRBV15; clone_size: .; d_call: TRBD2; cdr3_length: 15; cdr3_aa: CATSRSISGSGELFF; cdr3_nt: TGTGCCACCAGCAGATCGATTAGCGGGAGCGGGGAGCTGTTTTTT
j_call: TRBJ2-3; v_call: TRBV2; clone_size: once; d_call: .; cdr3_length: 13; cdr3_aa: CASNDRGTDTQYF; cdr3_nt: TGTGCCAGCAACGACCGGGGCACAGATACGCAGTATTTT
j_call: TRBJ2-7; v_call: TRBV4-3; clone_size: .; d_call: TRBD1; cdr3_length: 15; cdr3_aa: CASSQGGTGLFEQYF; cdr3_nt: TGCGCCAGCAGCCAGGGCGGGACAGGGCTGTTCGAGCAGTACTTC
j_call: TRBJ2-1; v_call: TRBV19; clone_size: .; d_call: .; cdr3_length: 13; cdr3_aa: CASSLGGLYEQFF; cdr3_nt: TGTGCCAGTAGTCTCGGGGGCCTTTATGAGCAGTTCTTC
j_call: TRBJ1-2; v_call: TRBV5-4; clone_size: .; d_call: .; cdr3_length: 12; cdr3_aa: CASSFDPYGYTF; cdr3_nt: TGTGCCAGCAGCTTCGACCCCTATGGCTACACCTTC
j_call: TRBJ1-6; v_call: TRBV25-1; clone_size: medium-sized; d_call: TRBD1; cdr3_length: 15; cdr3_aa: CASNEGDRGNSPLHF; cdr3_nt: TGTGCCAGCAATGAAGGGGACAGGGGAAATTCACCCCTCCACTTT